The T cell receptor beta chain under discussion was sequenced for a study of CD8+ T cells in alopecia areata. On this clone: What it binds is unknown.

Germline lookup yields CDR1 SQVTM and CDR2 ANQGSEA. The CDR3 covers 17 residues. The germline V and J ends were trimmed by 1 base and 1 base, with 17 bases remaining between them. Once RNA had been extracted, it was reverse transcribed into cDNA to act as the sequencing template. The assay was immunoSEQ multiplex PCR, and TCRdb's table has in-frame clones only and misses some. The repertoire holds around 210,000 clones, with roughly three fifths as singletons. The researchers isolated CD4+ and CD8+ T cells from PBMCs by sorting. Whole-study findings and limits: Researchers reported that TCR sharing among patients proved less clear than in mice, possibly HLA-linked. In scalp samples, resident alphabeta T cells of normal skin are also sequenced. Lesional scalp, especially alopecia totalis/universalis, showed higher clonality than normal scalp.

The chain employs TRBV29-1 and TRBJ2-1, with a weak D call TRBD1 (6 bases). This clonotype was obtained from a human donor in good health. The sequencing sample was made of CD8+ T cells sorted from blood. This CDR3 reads CSVEGQGRRGSYNEQFF. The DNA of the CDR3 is TGCAGCGTTGAAGGGCAGGGGAGAAGAGGGTCCTACAATGAGCAGTTCTTC.